The 27 T cell receptor beta chains below were found in one sample sequenced in a study of T-cell memory formation after mild COVID-19 (dated by TCRdb to the early 2020s). The library was built by means of 5' RACE. Sequencing took place on an Illumina NovaSeq 6000. Using fastp trimming at Q25 and MiXCR clonotype assembly, TCRdb reanalyzed the public sequencing data and kept in-frame beta chains. Under each unique CDR3 protein, matching rows form one entry showing the most common genes and DNA. This sample gives under 250,000 distinct CDR3 sequences in total; around 9.5% of them show up just once. The ten largest clones capture roughly 3.5% of the sample. Sequenced material: PBMCs or a T cell subset sorted from them (not recorded which). The receptors originated from a man between 18 and 35 years old who had mild COVID-19 (a few samples of this study predate the infection). The sample titles of this study are shuffled in the database, so cell type and time point are left out; the donor was told from shared clones.

This chain uses TRBV6-5 with TRBJ2-5, with D perhaps TRBD1 or TRBD2 (7 bases each). Per the germline V gene, CDR1 is MNHEY and CDR2 is SVGAGI. Trimming stripped 6 bases from V and 9 bases from J, with 23 bases between. The CDR3 loop spans 15 amino acids. In DNA form, the CDR3 reads TGTGCCAGCAGGGGGGGAGGGGGCTTCCAAAGGGCCCAGTACTTC. Translated, it gives CASRGGGGFQRAQYF.

This clonotype has just a few counts. The chain is built from TRBV30 and TRBJ1-1, with TRBD1 matching over 9 bases. V lost 5 bases and J lost 5; bases outside the gene matches: 9. This CDR3 has 14 residues. Germline CDR1 and CDR2: GTSNPN and SVGIG (reference sequence). CDR3 bases: TGTGCCTGGCAACCCGGGACAGGGAGGACTGAAGCTTTCTTT. Its translation: CAWQPGTGRTEAFF.

This clonotype was counted a few times. The chain carries TRBV20-1 and TRBJ2-4, with TRBD1 identical over 8 bases. Germline CDR1 DFQATT, CDR2 SNEGSKA (reference sequence). This CDR3 spans 14 amino acids. The trim removed 0 bases at V and 6 bases at J, leaving 4 bases unmatched. The chain's CDR3 is CSARDFTGGNIQYF. The CDR3, as DNA: TGCAGTGCTAGAGATTTTACAGGGGGAAACATTCAGTACTTC.

The CDR3 protein is CASRAQGQPQHF. CDR3 DNA: TGTGCCAGCAGAGCTCAGGGCCAGCCCCAGCATTTT. The chain carries TRBV2 and TRBJ1-5, with a possible D match to TRBD1 (5 bases). V lost 6 bases and J 7 bases, leaving 10 bases between the germline ends. In germline, CDR1 is SNHLY, CDR2 FYNNEI. This CDR3 contains 12 residues.

This clonotype has ten or more counts. V is TRBV5-1 and J is TRBJ2-1, with 10 bases that match TRBD1. After removal of 2 bases from V and 5 bases from J, the junction contained 4 bases not matched to a gene. The CDR3 length is 15 residues. Per germline, CDR1 SGHRS and CDR2 YFSETQ. CDR3 sequence (DNA): TGCGCCAGCAGCTTAACCGGGACAGGGGACAATGAGCAGTTCTTC. It is translated as CASSLTGTGDNEQFF.

This clonotype was seen repeatedly, ten times or more. The gene calls are TRBV7-3 and TRBJ1-2; D may be TRBD1 (5 bases). The CDR3 consists of 13 residues. Germline V gene lookup returns CDR1 SGHTA and CDR2 FQGTGA. The ends were cut back, 2 bases at V and 6 bases at J, with 10 bases in the middle. The CDR3 nucleotides read TGTGCCAGCAGCTTACCCGGGGGGAATGGCTACACCTTC. Protein sequence: CASSLPGGNGYTF.

This clonotype showed up many times. The V and J genes are TRBV7-2 and TRBJ2-5; 11 bases are a match to TRBD2. J gave up 5 bases and V 5 bases, and 16 bases lay outside the gene matches. CDR1 SGHTA and CDR2 FQGNSA come from the germline V gene. This CDR3 comprises 18 residues. CDR3 loop: CASSPKGVSGGAYETQYF. CDR3 nucleotide sequence: TGTGCCAGCAGCCCCAAAGGAGTTAGCGGGGGGGCCTACGAGACCCAGTACTTC.

The rearrangement uses TRBV14 and TRBJ1-4; D is ambiguous. Trimming left V 5 bases short and J 8 bases short, with 18 bases between. The CDR3 has 15 amino acids. Germline CDR1 is SGHDN and CDR2 is FVKESK. DNA for the CDR3: TGTGCCAGCAGCTTACATACTGAGGAGGAAGAAAAACTGTTTTTT. It yields the protein CASSLHTEEEEKLFF.

This clonotype was counted only a few times. CDR3 region: CSARDSLAKNIQYF. The CDR3 DNA follows: TGCAGTGCTAGAGATTCCCTAGCCAAAAACATTCAGTACTTC. The rearrangement uses TRBV20-1 and TRBJ2-4; D ambiguous. CDR1 and CDR2 from the germline V gene are DFQATT and SNEGSKA (reference sequence). V dropped 0 bases and J dropped 0 bases, with 6 bases sitting between them. This CDR3 has 14 amino acids.

This chain uses TRBV20-1 with TRBJ2-3; D call uncertain. The germline CDR1 and CDR2 sequences are DFQATT and SNEGSKA (reference sequence). This CDR3 region has 15 residues. Trimming stripped 7 bases from V and 1 base from J, with 18 bases between. The CDR3 protein is CSGSPVQLGTDTQYF. The CDR3 nucleotides are TGCAGTGGTTCCCCGGTTCAGCTCGGCACAGATACGCAGTATTTT.

The table lists this clonotype with a few counts. The chain is built from TRBV3-1 and TRBJ2-7, with D maybe TRBD2 (6 bases). Trimming removed 0 bases from V and 11 bases from J, with 17 bases in between. The CDR3 has 14 amino acids. Germline values: CDR1 LGHDT, CDR2 YNNKEL (reference sequence). The CDR3 loop reads CASSQESTPGREYF. As DNA, the CDR3 is TGTGCCAGCAGCCAAGAAAGTACTCCCGGGAGAGAGTACTTC.

A few counts support this clonotype. The V gene is TRBV20-1, the J gene TRBJ2-3; tentative D call: TRBD1 (6 bases). Germline V gives CDR1 DFQATT, CDR2 SNEGSKA (reference sequence). The CDR3 is 15 residues long. V lost 3 bases to trimming and J lost 0 bases, with 13 bases between them. DNA of the CDR3: TGCAGTGCTAGCCGGGACATTCCTAGCACAGATACGCAGTATTTT. Protein product: CSASRDIPSTDTQYF.

This clonotype was seen many times. The chain recombines TRBV5-1 with TRBJ2-1, with a possible D match to TRBD1 (5 bases). This CDR3 region has 12 residues. Germline V CDR1 and CDR2: SGHRS, YFSETQ. The V end was cut by 0 bases, the J end by 13 bases, with 11 bases between. The CDR3 coding sequence is TGCGCCAGCAGCTTGGTTGGACATGGCCAGTTCTTC. The encoded protein is CASSLVGHGQFF.

The V call is TRBV7-3, the J call TRBJ1-1; 7 nucleotides line up with TRBD1. The CDR3 spans 12 residues. The ends lost 5 bases at V and 6 bases at J; junction bases unmatched: 3. Germline lookup yields CDR1 SGHTA and CDR2 FQGTGA. CDR3 protein: CASSRGGSEAFF. For the CDR3, the DNA is TGTGCCAGCAGCCGAGGGGGCTCTGAAGCTTTCTTT.

In its sample, this clonotype was seen many times. The chain links TRBV12-3 or TRBV12-4 to TRBJ2-5; TRBD2 might be the D (5 bases). This CDR3 has 15 residues. V was cut by 7 bases and J by 2 bases, with 17 bases left in between. The CDR3 loop reads CASTPDAGAQETQYF. DNA of the CDR3: TGTGCCAGCACCCCCGATGCGGGCGCGCAAGAGACCCAGTACTTC.

The chain recombines TRBV6-5 with TRBJ2-7, with 9 bases matching TRBD1. V gave up 9 bases and J gave up 4 bases; unmatched junction bases: 4. Germline V CDR1 and CDR2: MNHEY, SVGAGI. The CDR3 sequence is 12 residues long. The CDR3 loop reads CARRDRVYEQYF. CDR3 in DNA: TGTGCCAGACGGGACAGGGTGTACGAGCAGTACTTC.

There are many counts of this clonotype. V is TRBV20-1 and J is TRBJ2-3; TRBD1 agrees at 9 bases. Germline V gene sequence: CDR1 DFQATT, CDR2 SNEGSKA (reference sequence). V lost 5 bases to trimming and J lost 4 bases; unmatched junction nucleotides: 10. The CDR3 length is 15 residues. The CDR3 sequence is CSASRTGVLADTQYF. DNA for the CDR3: TGCAGTGCTTCCCGGACAGGGGTCCTCGCAGATACGCAGTATTTT.

This clonotype was seen only a few times. J is TRBJ2-1 and V is TRBV18; D ambiguous. V was pared by 2 bases and J by 4 bases, with 6 bases between. The length of the CDR3 is 13 residues. Germline V gene sequence: CDR1 KGHSH, CDR2 LQKENI. CDR3 coding DNA: TGTGCCAGCTCACCAGGGATATACAATGAGCAGTTCTTC. This codes for CASSPGIYNEQFF.

This clonotype showed up just a few times. The gene calls are TRBV12-3 or TRBV12-4 and TRBJ2-1, with TRBD1 matching 7 bases. The CDR3 has 14 amino acids. After removal of 4 bases from V and 6 bases from J, the junction contained 6 bases not matched to a gene. The CDR3: CASSYRGLSNEQFF. In DNA form, the CDR3 reads TGTGCCAGCAGTTACAGGGGCCTCAGCAATGAGCAGTTCTTC.

V and J are TRBV7-2 and TRBJ2-1; TRBD1 matches 7 bases. The CDR3 has 13 amino acids. Germline CDR1 SGHTA, CDR2 FQGNSA. J was trimmed by 6 bases and V by 4 bases; bases with no gene match: 3. The CDR3 region is CASSSDRANEQFF. DNA of the CDR3: TGTGCCAGCAGCTCAGACAGGGCCAATGAGCAGTTCTTC.

This clonotype has only a few counts. V usage is TRBV7-2 and J usage is TRBJ2-5; maybe TRBD2 (6 bases). Germline V gives CDR1 SGHTA, CDR2 FQGNSA. This CDR3 is 14 amino acids long. V lost 4 bases to trimming and J lost 4 bases, with 13 bases between them. The CDR3 protein is CASSSRGLGETQYF. For the CDR3, the DNA is TGTGCCAGCAGCTCCCGGGGGTTAGGAGAGACCCAGTACTTC.

This clonotype was seen only a few times. The chain employs TRBV5-1 and TRBJ2-3, with D possibly being TRBD1 (6 bases). V gave up 3 bases and J gave up 5 bases, with 16 bases separating them. The CDR3 sequence is 15 residues long. Germline V gene sequence: CDR1 SGHRS, CDR2 YFSETQ. CDR3 sequence reads: CASSSQGWGGDTQYF. In DNA, the CDR3 is TGCGCCAGCAGCTCACAGGGATGGGGTGGAGATACGCAGTATTTT.

This clonotype came up many times. The V gene is TRBV12-3 or TRBV12-4, the J gene TRBJ2-3, with D perhaps matching TRBD1 (6 bases). The CDR3 has 16 amino acids. Trimming cost V 5 bases and J 2 bases, with 17 bases left between them. CDR3 nucleotide sequence: TGTGCCAGCAGTCCTCACAGGGTAGAGTCCACAGATACGCAGTATTTT. Translation gives CASSPHRVESTDTQYF.

The table lists this clonotype with a few counts. This chain links TRBV6-5 with TRBJ2-1; tentatively, D is TRBD2 (6 bases). V dropped 2 bases and J dropped 7 bases, with 18 bases sitting between them. The CDR3 loop spans 16 amino acids. CDR1 is MNHEY and CDR2 is SVGAGI in the germline V gene. The CDR3 DNA reads TGTGCCAGCAGTTACGAGGGTGGGTCGCGGGGTAATGAGCAGTTCTTC. This codes for CASSYEGGSRGNEQFF.

A few counts support this clonotype. The gene calls are TRBV20-1 and TRBJ1-2, with a tentative D call TRBD1 (5 bases). V lost 4 bases and J lost 6, with 12 bases in between. The CDR3 runs to 12 residues. Germline CDR1 DFQATT, CDR2 SNEGSKA (reference sequence). The CDR3 DNA reads as TGCAGTGCTAAACCGGGACGTCATGGCTACACCTTC. Translated, it gives CSAKPGRHGYTF.

The chain links TRBV12-3 or TRBV12-4 to TRBJ2-3; 10 bases are a match to TRBD1. V dropped 7 bases and J dropped 1; count of bases not matched to a gene: 2. The CDR3 has 14 amino acids. CDR3 bases: TGTGCCAGCAACGACAGGGGGCGCACAGATACGCAGTATTTT. It codes for CASNDRGRTDTQYF.

The sample holds a few counts of this clonotype. The rearrangement joins TRBV6-2 or TRBV6-3 to TRBJ2-1; either TRBD1 or TRBD2 may supply D (6 bases each). Trimming took off 2 bases at V and 9 bases at J, with 20 bases between the two ends. Per the germline V gene, CDR1 is MNHEY and CDR2 is SVGEGT. The CDR3 has 16 residues. The CDR3 sequence is CASSYPKGGLGGEQFF. The CDR3 DNA is TGTGCCAGCAGTTACCCGAAGGGGGGCCTGGGGGGTGAGCAGTTCTTC.